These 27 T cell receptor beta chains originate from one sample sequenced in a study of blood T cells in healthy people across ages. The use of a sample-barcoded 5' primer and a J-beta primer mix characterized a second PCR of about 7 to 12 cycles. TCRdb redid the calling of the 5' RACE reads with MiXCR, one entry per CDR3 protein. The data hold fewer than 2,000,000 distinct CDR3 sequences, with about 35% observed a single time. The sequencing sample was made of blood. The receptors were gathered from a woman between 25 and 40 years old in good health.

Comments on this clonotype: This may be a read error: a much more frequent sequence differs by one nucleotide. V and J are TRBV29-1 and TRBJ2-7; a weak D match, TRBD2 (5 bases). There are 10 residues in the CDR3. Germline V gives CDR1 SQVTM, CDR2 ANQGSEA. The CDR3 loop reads CNAGNREQYF. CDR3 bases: TGCAACGCCGGGAATCGCGAGCAGTACTTC.

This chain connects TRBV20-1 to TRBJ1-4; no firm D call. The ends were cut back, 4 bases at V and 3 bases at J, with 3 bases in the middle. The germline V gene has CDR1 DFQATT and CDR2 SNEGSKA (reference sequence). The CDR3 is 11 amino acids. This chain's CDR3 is CSAKANEKLFF. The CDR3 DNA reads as TGCAGTGCTAAAGCTAATGAAAAACTGTTTTTT.

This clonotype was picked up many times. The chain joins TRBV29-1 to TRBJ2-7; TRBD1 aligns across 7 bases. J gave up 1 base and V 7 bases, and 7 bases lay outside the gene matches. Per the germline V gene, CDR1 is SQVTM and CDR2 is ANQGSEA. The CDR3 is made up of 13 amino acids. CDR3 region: CSARDSQSYEQYF. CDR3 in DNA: TGCAGCGCCAGGGACAGTCAGTCCTACGAGCAGTACTTC.

CDR3 in DNA: TGTGCCAGCAGTTGGGGACTAGCGGGAGTCGGGAAGACCCAGTACTTC. Its protein product is CASSWGLAGVGKTQYF. The chain couples TRBV12-3 or TRBV12-4 to TRBJ2-7; 14 bases map to TRBD2. The J call could be wrong; TRBJ2-5 is a better fit for the DNA end. CDR3 length: 16 residues.

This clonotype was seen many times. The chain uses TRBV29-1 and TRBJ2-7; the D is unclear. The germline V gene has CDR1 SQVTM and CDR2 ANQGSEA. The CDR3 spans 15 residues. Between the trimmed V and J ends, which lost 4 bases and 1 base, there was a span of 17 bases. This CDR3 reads CSVGLGRVQSYEQYF. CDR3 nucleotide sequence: TGCAGCGTTGGTTTGGGTCGCGTCCAGTCCTACGAGCAGTACTTC.

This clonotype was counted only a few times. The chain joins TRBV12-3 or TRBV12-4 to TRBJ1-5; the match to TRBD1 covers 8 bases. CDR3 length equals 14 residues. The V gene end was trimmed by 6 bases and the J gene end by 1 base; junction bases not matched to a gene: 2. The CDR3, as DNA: TGTGCCAGCAGACGACAGGGGAGCAATCAGCCCCAGCATTTT. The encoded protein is CASRRQGSNQPQHF.

CDR3 in DNA: TGTGCCAGCAGTTTAAACATAGACTACGAGCAGTACTTC. Translated, it gives CASSLNIDYEQYF. V and J are TRBV28 and TRBJ2-7; D gene unclear. CDR1 is MDHEN and CDR2 is SYDVKM in the germline V gene. V lost 2 bases to trimming and J lost 3 bases, with 8 bases between them. The CDR3 is made up of 13 amino acids.

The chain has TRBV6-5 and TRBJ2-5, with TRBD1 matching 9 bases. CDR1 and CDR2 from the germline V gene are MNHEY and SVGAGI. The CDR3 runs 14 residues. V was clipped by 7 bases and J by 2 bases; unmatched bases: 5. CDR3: CASTGTGIQETQYF. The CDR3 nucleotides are TGTGCCAGCACTGGGACAGGGATTCAAGAGACCCAGTACTTC.

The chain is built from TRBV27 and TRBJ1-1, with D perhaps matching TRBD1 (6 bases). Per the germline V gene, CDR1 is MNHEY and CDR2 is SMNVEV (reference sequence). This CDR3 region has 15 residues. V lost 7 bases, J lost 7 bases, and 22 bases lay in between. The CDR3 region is CASILVRGGCFEAFF. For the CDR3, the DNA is TGTGCCAGCATACTGGTCAGGGGAGGGTGTTTTGAAGCTTTCTTT.

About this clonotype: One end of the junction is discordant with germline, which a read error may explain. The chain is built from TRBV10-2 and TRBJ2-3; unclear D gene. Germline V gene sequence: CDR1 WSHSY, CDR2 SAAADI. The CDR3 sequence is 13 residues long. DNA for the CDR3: TGCGCCGGCAGTGACCACTTATCAGATACGCAGTATTTT. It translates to CAGSDHLSDTQYF.

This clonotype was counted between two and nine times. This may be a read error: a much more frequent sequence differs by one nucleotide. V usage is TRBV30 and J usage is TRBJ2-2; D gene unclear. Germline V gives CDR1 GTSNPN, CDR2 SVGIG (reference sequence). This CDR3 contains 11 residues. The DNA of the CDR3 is TGTGCCTGGGGTGTACCCGGGGAGCTGTTTTTT. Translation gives CAWGVPGELFF.

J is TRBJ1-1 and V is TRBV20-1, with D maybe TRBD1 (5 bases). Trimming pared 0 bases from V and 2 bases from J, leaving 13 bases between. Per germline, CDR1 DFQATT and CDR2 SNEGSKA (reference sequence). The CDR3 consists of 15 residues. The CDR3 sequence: CSARDPGQVNTEAFF. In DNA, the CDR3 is TGCAGTGCTAGAGATCCCGGACAAGTCAACACTGAAGCTTTCTTT.

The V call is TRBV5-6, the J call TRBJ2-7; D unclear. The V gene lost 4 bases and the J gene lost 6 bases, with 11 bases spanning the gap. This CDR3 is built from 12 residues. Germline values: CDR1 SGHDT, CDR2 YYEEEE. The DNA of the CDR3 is TGTGCCAGCAGCACCGGATCGGGCGAGCAGTACTTC. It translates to CASSTGSGEQYF.

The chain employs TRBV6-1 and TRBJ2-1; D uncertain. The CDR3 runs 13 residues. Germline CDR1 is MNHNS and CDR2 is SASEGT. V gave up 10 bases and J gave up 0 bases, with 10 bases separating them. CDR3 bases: TGTGCCACGTACAGTGGCTCCTACAATGAGCAGTTCTTC. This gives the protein CATYSGSYNEQFF.

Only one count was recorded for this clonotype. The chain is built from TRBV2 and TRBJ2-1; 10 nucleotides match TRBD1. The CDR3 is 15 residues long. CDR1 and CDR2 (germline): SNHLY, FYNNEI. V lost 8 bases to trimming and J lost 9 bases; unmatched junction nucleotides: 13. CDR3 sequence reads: CASSVDRGRYGEQFF. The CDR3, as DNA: TGTGCCAGCTCCGTTGACAGGGGGCGTTACGGTGAGCAGTTCTTC.

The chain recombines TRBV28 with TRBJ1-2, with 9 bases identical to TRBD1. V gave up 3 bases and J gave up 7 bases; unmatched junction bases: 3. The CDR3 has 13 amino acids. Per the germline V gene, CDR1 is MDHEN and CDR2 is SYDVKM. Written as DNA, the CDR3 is TGTGCCAGCAGTTTCTACAGGGGGCTTGGCTACACCTTC. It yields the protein CASSFYRGLGYTF.

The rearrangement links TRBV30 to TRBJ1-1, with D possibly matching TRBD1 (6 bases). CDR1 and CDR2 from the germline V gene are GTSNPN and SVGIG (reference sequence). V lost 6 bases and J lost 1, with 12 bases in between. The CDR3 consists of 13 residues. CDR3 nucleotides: TGTGCCTGTAAGACAGGACCGAACACTGAAGCTTTCTTT. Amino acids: CACKTGPNTEAFF.

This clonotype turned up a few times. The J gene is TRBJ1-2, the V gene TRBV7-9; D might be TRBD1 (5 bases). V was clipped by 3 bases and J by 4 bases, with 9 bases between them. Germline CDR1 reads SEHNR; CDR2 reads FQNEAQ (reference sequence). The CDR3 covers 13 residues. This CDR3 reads CASSFQTAYGYTF. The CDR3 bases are TGTGCCAGCAGCTTTCAGACAGCCTATGGCTACACCTTC.

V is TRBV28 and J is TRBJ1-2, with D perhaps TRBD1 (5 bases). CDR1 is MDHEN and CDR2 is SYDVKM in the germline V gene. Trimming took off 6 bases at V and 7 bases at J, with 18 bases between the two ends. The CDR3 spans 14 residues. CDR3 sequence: CASSPGAAKFGYTF. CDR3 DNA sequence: TGTGCCAGCAGCCCCGGGGCAGCGAAGTTTGGCTACACCTTC.

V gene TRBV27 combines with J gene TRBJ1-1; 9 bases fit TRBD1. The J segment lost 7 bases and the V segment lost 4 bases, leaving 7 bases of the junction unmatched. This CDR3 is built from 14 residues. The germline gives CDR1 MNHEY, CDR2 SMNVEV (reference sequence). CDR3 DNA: TGTGCCAGCAGTTCCCGGACAGGGGAAGTTGAAGCTTTCTTT. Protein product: CASSSRTGEVEAFF.

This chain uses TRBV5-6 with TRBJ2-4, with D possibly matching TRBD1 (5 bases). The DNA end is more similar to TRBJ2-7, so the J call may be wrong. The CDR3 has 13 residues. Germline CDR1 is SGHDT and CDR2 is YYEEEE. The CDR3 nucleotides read TGTGCCAGCAGCTTGGGACAGTCGTTCGAGCAGTACTTC. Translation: CASSLGQSFEQYF.

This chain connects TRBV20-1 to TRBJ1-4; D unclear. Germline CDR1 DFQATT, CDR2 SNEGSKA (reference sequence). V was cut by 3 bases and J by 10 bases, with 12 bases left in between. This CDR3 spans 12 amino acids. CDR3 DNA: TGCAGTGCTAGTTTTGGGATCGGAAAACTGTTTTTT. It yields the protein CSASFGIGKLFF.

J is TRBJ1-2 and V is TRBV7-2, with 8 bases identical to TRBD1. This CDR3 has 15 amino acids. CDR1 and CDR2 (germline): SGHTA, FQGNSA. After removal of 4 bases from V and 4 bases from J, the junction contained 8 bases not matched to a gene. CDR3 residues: CASSSSPGTGYGYTF. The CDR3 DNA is TGTGCCAGCAGCTCAAGCCCCGGGACAGGCTATGGCTACACCTTC. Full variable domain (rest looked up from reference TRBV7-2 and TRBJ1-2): GAGVSQSPSNKVTEKGKDVELRCDPISGHTALYWYRQSLGQGLEFLIYFQGNSAPDKSGLPSDRFSAERTGGSVSTLTIQRTQQEDSAVYLCASSSSPGTGYGYTFGSGTRLTVV.

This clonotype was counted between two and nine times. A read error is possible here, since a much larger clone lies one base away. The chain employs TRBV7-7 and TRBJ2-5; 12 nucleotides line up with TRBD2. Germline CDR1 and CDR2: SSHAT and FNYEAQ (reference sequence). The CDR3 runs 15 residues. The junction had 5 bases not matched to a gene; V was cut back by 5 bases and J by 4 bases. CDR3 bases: TGTGCCAGCAGCATAATGGGACTAGCGGGAGAGACCCAGTACTTC. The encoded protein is CASSIMGLAGETQYF.

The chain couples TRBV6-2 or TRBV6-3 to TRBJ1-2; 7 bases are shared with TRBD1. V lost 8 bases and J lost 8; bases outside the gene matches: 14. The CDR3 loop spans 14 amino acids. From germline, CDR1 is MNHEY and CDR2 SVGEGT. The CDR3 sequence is CASAHPGQLFGYTF. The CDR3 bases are TGTGCCAGCGCGCACCCGGGACAGCTTTTCGGCTACACCTTC.

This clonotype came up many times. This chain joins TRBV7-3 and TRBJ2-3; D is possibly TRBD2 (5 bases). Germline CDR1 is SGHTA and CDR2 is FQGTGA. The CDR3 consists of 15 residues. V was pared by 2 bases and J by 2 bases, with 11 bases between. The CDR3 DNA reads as TGTGCCAGCAGCTTAGGAGAGCGGACCACAGATACGCAGTATTTT. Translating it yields CASSLGERTTDTQYF.

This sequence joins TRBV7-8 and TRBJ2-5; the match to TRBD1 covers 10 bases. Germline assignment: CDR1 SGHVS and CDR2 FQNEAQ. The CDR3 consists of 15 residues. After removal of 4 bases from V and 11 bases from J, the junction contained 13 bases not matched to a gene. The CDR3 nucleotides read TGTGCCAGCAGCTCCCGGGACAGGGGTTGGAGGGAGCAGTACTTC. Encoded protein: CASSSRDRGWREQYF.